This T cell receptor (beta chain) was profiled in a study of beta chain features in type 1 diabetes. Donors underwent one heparinised blood draw, roughly 110 mL on average. This clone was seen a handful of times. Its antigen is currently unknown. CDR1 is SGHTA, CDR2 FQGNSA, per germline. The V gene lost 1 base and the J gene lost 6 bases, with 13 bases spanning the gap. The CDR3 loop spans 14 amino acids. Sequencing targeted expressed TCRB transcripts, as all isolated RNA had been reverse transcribed. Libraries were prepared by immunoSEQ multiplex PCR; TCRdb keeps only in-frame clonotypes and omits some of them. The table shows about 230,000 clones, with about a sixth occurring only once. Study outcomes and limitations: In every one of the four CD4+ subsets, TCRB CDR3s were moderately but significantly shorter in Type 1 diabetes patients. Lower insertion and higher deletion counts appeared at VDJ junctions in type 1 diabetes patients. Cells carrying high TCR expression could end up over-represented when cDNA is sequenced. Compared with healthy donors, patients appeared to share more similar naive, central memory and regulatory TCRB repertoires.

Sequencing input: naive CD4+ T cells from blood. The V call is TRBV7-2, the J call TRBJ2-7, with no clear D. The sequence was collected from a man between 25 and 39 years old with type 1 diabetes. The CDR3 region has the DNA TGTGCCAGCAGCTTAGAACCCGCCCCTGGCGAGCAGTACTTC. This encodes CASSLEPAPGEQYF.